The entry below gives a single T cell receptor (beta chain) sequence along with its context. The data belong to a study of blood T cell repertoires in COVID-19. Between the trimmed V and J ends, which lost 6 bases and 6 bases, there was a span of 6 bases. In germline, CDR1 is SNHLY, CDR2 FYNNEI. The CDR3 contains 11 residues. Produced via immunoSEQ multiplex PCR; TCRdb's table is partial and in-frame only. The sample yields 180,000 or so clones, 75% to 90% seen once. The chain is built from TRBV2 and TRBJ2-1; D gene ambiguous. The receptor comes from a man aged 40-55 years who had recovered from COVID-19. Specimen: PBMCs or T cells enriched from blood (not recorded which). The CDR3 nucleotides read TGTGCCAGCAGGGCTGGCAATGAGCAGTTCTTC. It specifies CASRAGNEQFF. Full variable domain (outside the CDR3, taken from reference TRBV2 and TRBJ2-1): EPEVTQTPSHQVTQMGQEVILRCVPISNHLYFYWYRQILGQKVEFLVSFYNNEISEKSEIFDDQFSVERPDGSNFTLKIRSTKLEDSAMYFCASRAGNEQFFGPGTRLTVL.